A single sample gave rise to the 3 T cell receptor beta chains below, sequenced in a study of cytomegalovirus exposure and HLA in healthy donors. With 60 Vbeta and 13 Jbeta primers, the PCR was carried out. The protocol was immunoSEQ multiplex PCR, while the TCRdb copy is restricted to in-frame clones and leaves out a portion. The table has 150,000 or so clones, 80% to 90% seen once. Input material: PBMCs. The receptors originated from a woman under 30 in good health and CMV-seropositive.

This chain connects TRBV6-5 to TRBJ2-3; 9 bases align to TRBD2. Germline values: CDR1 MNHEY, CDR2 SVGAGI. CDR3 length: 16 amino acids. The trim removed 2 bases at V and 4 bases at J, leaving 7 bases unmatched. In nucleotides, the CDR3 is TGTGCCAGCAGTTACGCGGGGGGGCAGTCGGCAGATACGCAGTATTTT. Translated: CASSYAGGQSADTQYF.

The V and J genes are TRBV7-9 and TRBJ1-2; D gene uncertain. The CDR3 is 11 residues long. The V end was cut by 1 base, the J end by 7 bases, with 4 bases between. CDR1 and CDR2 from the germline V gene are SEHNR and FQNEAQ (reference sequence). The CDR3 is CASSLGAGYTF. In DNA form, the CDR3 reads TGTGCCAGCAGCTTAGGGGCTGGCTACACCTTC.

This rearrangement joins TRBV4-3 to TRBJ2-7; D is perhaps TRBD2 (6 bases). CDR3 length equals 14 residues. In germline, CDR1 is LGHNA, CDR2 YSLEER. V lost 1 base, J lost 1 base, and 8 bases lay in between. Here the CDR3 reads CASSQGGESYEQYF. Here the CDR3 DNA reads TGCGCCAGCAGCCAAGGCGGGGAGTCCTACGAGCAGTACTTC.